The clone carrying this T cell receptor (beta chain) was detected once. TCRdb keeps only in-frame clones here, not all; method: immunoSEQ multiplex PCR. The sample has 70,000 to 90,000 clones, around 80% seen once; the top ten hold roughly 6%. The data stem from a study of PD-1 blockade in mismatch repair-deficient tumors. The CDR3 spans 18 residues. Germline values: CDR1 SGHRS, CDR2 YFSETQ. The germline V and J ends were trimmed by 6 bases and 0 bases, with 23 bases remaining between them. V and J are TRBV5-1 and TRBJ2-3; possibly TRBD1 or TRBD2 for D (6 bases each). The sequencing here drew on peripheral blood, taken 44 weeks after starting pembrolizumab. The origin of this receptor is an adult with mismatch repair-deficient cancer. CDR3 coding DNA: TGCGCCAGCAACCGACAGGACTACATTCCGACTAGCACAGATACGCAGTATTTT. It specifies CASNRQDYIPTSTDTQYF. The variable domain in full, with the rest retrieved from reference TRBV5-1 and TRBJ2-3, is KAGVTQTPRYLIKTRGQQVTLSCSPISGHRSVSWYQQTPGQGLQFLFEYFSETQRNKGNFPGRFSGRQFSNSRSEMNVSTLELGDSALYLCASNRQDYIPTSTDTQYFGPGTRLTVL.